The text below deals with one T cell receptor (beta chain). Its antigen is undetermined. This same CDR3 is encoded by further DNA sequences in the sample. The record originates from a study of glioma-infiltrating T cells after dendritic cell vaccination. Amplification used 60 V beta primers and 13 J beta primers. TCRdb's copy holds only in-frame clones and misses some; the assay was immunoSEQ multiplex PCR. This sample has about 95,000 clones, with 85% found just once. Study observations and caveats: Higher TCR clonality did not directly relate to longer survival.

This sequence was found in a human donor with glioblastoma. The sequenced sample was blood, obtained before dendritic cell vaccination.

DNA of the CDR3: TGTGCCAGCAGCTTGGACAGGGGATACGAGCAGTACTTC. Protein sequence: CASSLDRGYEQYF. The chain joins TRBV5-4 to TRBJ2-7, with 7 nucleotides matching TRBD1. Germline V gives CDR1 SGHNT, CDR2 YYREEE (reference sequence). The CDR3 loop spans 13 amino acids. Unmatched junction bases numbered 1, after V lost 0 bases and J lost 4 bases.